Shown below are 18 T cell receptor beta chains from a single sample sequenced in a study of blood T cell repertoires in COVID-19. Data came from immunoSEQ multiplex PCR; TCRdb stores just in-frame clones and leaves some out. The repertoire consists of about 160,000 clones, with roughly 88% occurring once and the leading ten covering about 6.6%. Material for sequencing was PBMCs or T cells enriched from blood (not recorded which). The receptors shown here come from a woman aged 50 to 65 who had recovered from COVID-19.

This clone appeared once. V is TRBV6-2 or TRBV6-3 and J is TRBJ2-1; D is uncertain. Trimming took 4 bases from V and 6 from J, leaving 7 bases between them. From germline, CDR1 is MNHEY and CDR2 SVGEGT. The CDR3 totals 12 residues. Here the CDR3 reads CASSFFVNEQFF. The CDR3 DNA reads as TGTGCCAGCAGTTTTTTCGTCAATGAGCAGTTCTTC.

The sample holds one count of this clone. This CDR3 is CASSRGAGELFF. CDR3 DNA sequence: TGTGCCAGCTCCCGGGGGGCCGGGGAGCTGTTTTTT. The V and J genes are TRBV18 and TRBJ2-2; 7 nucleotides line up with TRBD2. V shed 6 bases, J shed 6 bases, and the junction held 1 base outside the gene matches. The CDR3 sequence is 12 residues long. Germline loops: CDR1 KGHSH, CDR2 LQKENI.

The rearrangement joins TRBV7-9 to TRBJ1-1; D possibly corresponds to TRBD1 (5 bases). This CDR3 is 13 amino acids long. Germline V CDR1 and CDR2: SEHNR, FQNEAQ (reference sequence). V lost 5 bases and J 8 bases, leaving 15 bases between the germline ends. Here the CDR3 DNA reads TGTGCCAGCAGCCTTTCAGTTCCAGGGGAAGCTTTCTTT. This sequence encodes CASSLSVPGEAFF. Combining the CDR3 with reference TRBV7-9 and TRBJ1-1 gives the whole variable domain DTGVSQNPRHKITKRGQNVTFRCDPISEHNRLYWYRQTLGQGPEFLTYFQNEAQLEKSRLLSDRFSAERPKGSFSTLEIQRTEQGDSAMYLCASSLSVPGEAFFGQGTRLTVV.

This chain uses TRBV5-5 with TRBJ2-3, with 8 bases lining up with TRBD2. With 3 bases clipped from V and 1 base from J, the junction kept 4 bases outside the gene matches. The CDR3 is 15 residues long. Germline assignment: CDR1 SGHKS and CDR2 YYEKEE (reference sequence). The CDR3 bases are TGTGCCAGCAGCTCGGGACTAGTGCGCACAGATACGCAGTATTTT. This gives the protein CASSSGLVRTDTQYF.

V usage is TRBV5-6 and J usage is TRBJ1-5, with D maybe TRBD1 (5 bases). Germline loops: CDR1 SGHDT, CDR2 YYEEEE. The V and J ends lost 4 bases and 9 bases respectively, with 20 bases between them. This CDR3 spans 15 amino acids. CDR3 nucleotides: TGTGCCAGCAGCCAGCGGGCGGGAGCTGGGGGGCCCCAGCATTTT. Its translation: CASSQRAGAGGPQHF.

With regard to this clone: Germline and junction disagree at one end, which may indicate a read error. The chain carries TRBV11-3 and TRBJ1-2; TRBD1 aligns across 10 bases. The CDR3 contains 13 residues. Germline V gives CDR1 SGHNT, CDR2 YENEEA. CDR3 residues: CASSLNPTGGADF. The CDR3 region has the DNA TGTGCCAGCAGCTTGAACCCGACAGGGGGCGCCGACTTC.

The chain recombines TRBV7-2 with TRBJ2-3, with 9 bases aligning to TRBD2. Per germline, CDR1 SGHTA and CDR2 FQGNSA. CDR3 size: 15 residues. V shed 5 bases, J shed 2 bases, and the junction held 5 bases outside the gene matches. This CDR3 is CASSRLAGYTDTQYF. CDR3 nucleotides: TGTGCCAGCAGCCGTCTAGCGGGGTACACAGATACGCAGTATTTT.

V and J are TRBV3-1 (or the pseudogene TRBV3-2) and TRBJ1-1; D remains ambiguous. Trimming cost V 1 base and J 3 bases, with 3 bases left between them. Germline-derived CDR1 and CDR2 are LGHDT and YNNKEL (reference sequence). The CDR3 is made up of 12 amino acids. CDR3: CASSQAYTEAFF. The CDR3 nucleotides read TGTGCCAGCAGCCAAGCCTACACTGAAGCTTTCTTT.

The chain employs TRBV14 and TRBJ2-2; D not certain. The CDR3 totals 13 residues. Germline loops: CDR1 SGHDN, CDR2 FVKESK. V was shortened by 4 bases and J by 5 bases, with 8 bases between the two germline ends. The CDR3 DNA reads as TGTGCCAGCAGCCTTACGAGGACCGGGGAGCTGTTTTTT. Its translation: CASSLTRTGELFF.

The DNA for the CDR3 is TGTGCCAGCAGCCAAGATTTGTCTAGCGGTGGTTTCCAGTATTTT. This encodes CASSQDLSSGGFQYF. This sequence joins TRBV3-1 (or the pseudogene TRBV3-2) and TRBJ2-3; 7 nucleotides match TRBD2. Germline-derived CDR1 and CDR2 are LGHDT and YNNKEL (reference sequence). The CDR3 covers 15 residues. Losses at the gene ends were 0 bases for V and 12 bases for J; bases not matched to a gene: 12.

The chain joins TRBV5-1 to TRBJ2-1, with a tentative D call TRBD1 (5 bases). The germline gives CDR1 SGHRS, CDR2 YFSETQ. Trimming took off 4 bases at V and 8 bases at J, with 13 bases between the two ends. CDR3 length: 13 residues. As DNA, the CDR3 is TGCGCCAGCAGCGCGGTGGAAGGGGATGAGCAGTTCTTC. It encodes CASSAVEGDEQFF.

The V and J genes are TRBV4-2 and TRBJ2-1; TRBD2 matches 8 bases. CDR1 is LGHNA and CDR2 is YNFKEQ in the germline V gene. The CDR3 sequence is 16 residues long. Germline trimming cut 3 bases from V and 2 bases from J; bases unmatched to any gene: 6. CDR3 protein: CASSQGTSGPYNEQFF. Written as DNA, the CDR3 is TGTGCCAGCAGCCAGGGTACTAGCGGCCCCTACAATGAGCAGTTCTTC.

CDR3 protein: CASSDLDPSILYGYTF. The CDR3 coding sequence is TGTGCCAGCAGTGACCTGGACCCTAGCATTCTCTATGGCTACACCTTC. The rearrangement uses TRBV2 and TRBJ1-2; D gene unclear. CDR1 SNHLY and CDR2 FYNNEI come from the germline V gene. Trimming removed 3 bases at V and 4 bases at J, with 18 bases between. This CDR3 is 16 amino acids long. Looking up the rest from reference TRBV2 and TRBJ1-2 gives the full variable domain: EPEVTQTPSHQVTQMGQEVILRCVPISNHLYFYWYRQILGQKVEFLVSFYNNEISEKSEIFDDQFSVERPDGSNFTLKIRSTKLEDSAMYFCASSDLDPSILYGYTFGSGTRLTVV.

This clone occurred once. The rearrangement joins TRBV19 to TRBJ1-1; the D is unclear. V dropped 1 base and J dropped 1 base, with 4 bases sitting between them. CDR3 length: 13 amino acids. Germline V lookup: CDR1 LNHDA, CDR2 SQIVND (reference sequence). The chain's CDR3 is CASSIGGNTEAFF. CDR3 coding DNA: TGTGCCAGTAGTATAGGAGGGAACACTGAAGCTTTCTTT.

This chain links TRBV18 with TRBJ2-5, with TRBD1 matching over 10 bases. Germline CDR1 reads KGHSH; CDR2 reads LQKENI. Unmatched junction bases numbered 2, after V lost 3 bases and J lost 4 bases. The CDR3 runs 14 residues. The CDR3 loop reads CASSPDRGPETQYF. The CDR3 DNA reads as TGTGCCAGCTCACCCGACAGGGGGCCAGAGACCCAGTACTTC.

This sequence joins TRBV30 and TRBJ1-1; no reliable D call. Germline lookup yields CDR1 GTSNPN and CDR2 SVGIG (reference sequence). The length of the CDR3 is 14 residues. The V end was cut by 3 bases, the J end by 1 base, with 12 bases between. The CDR3 reads CAWSAGGRNTEAFF. CDR3 nucleotide sequence: TGTGCCTGGAGCGCGGGCGGACGGAACACTGAAGCTTTCTTT.

This chain links TRBV9 with TRBJ2-1; 14 bases match TRBD2. From germline, CDR1 is SGDLS and CDR2 YYNGEE. The V gene end was trimmed by 4 bases and the J gene end by 4 bases; junction bases not matched to a gene: 7. This CDR3 has 17 residues. CDR3 DNA: TGTGCCAGCAGCACCCGGACTAGCGGGGGGCCGTACAATGAGCAGTTCTTC. Amino acid sequence: CASSTRTSGGPYNEQFF.

The chain links TRBV19 to TRBJ2-1, with 7 bases lining up with TRBD2. Germline lookup yields CDR1 LNHDA and CDR2 SQIVND (reference sequence). The V gene end was trimmed by 4 bases and the J gene end by 4 bases; junction bases not matched to a gene: 7. This CDR3 is built from 15 residues. The CDR3 reads CASSTRLAVYNEQFF. CDR3 bases: TGTGCCAGTAGTACTAGACTAGCAGTATACAATGAGCAGTTCTTC.